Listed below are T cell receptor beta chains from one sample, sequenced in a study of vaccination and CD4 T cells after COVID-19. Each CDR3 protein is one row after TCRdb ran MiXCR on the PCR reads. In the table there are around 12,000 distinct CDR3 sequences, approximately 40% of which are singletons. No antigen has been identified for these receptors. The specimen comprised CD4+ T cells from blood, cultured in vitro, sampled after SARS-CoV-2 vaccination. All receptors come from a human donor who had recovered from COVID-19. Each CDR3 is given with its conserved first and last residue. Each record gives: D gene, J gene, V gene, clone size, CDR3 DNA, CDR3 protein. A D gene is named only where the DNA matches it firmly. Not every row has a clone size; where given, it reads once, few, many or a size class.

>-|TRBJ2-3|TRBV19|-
TGTGCCAGTAGTATCTGGACGGCCCCCGGCACAGATACGCAGTATTTT
CASSIWTAPGTDTQYF
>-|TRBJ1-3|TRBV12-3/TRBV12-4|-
TGTGCCAGCAGTTCCCAACAGGGTCCCCAGGCCATATATTTT
CASSSQQGPQAIYF
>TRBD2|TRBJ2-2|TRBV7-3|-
TGTGCCAGCAGCCCCGGTGTGATAGCGGGAGTAACCGGGGAGCTGTTTTTT
CASSPGVIAGVTGELFF
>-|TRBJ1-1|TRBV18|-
TGTGCCAGCTCACCTGCGGGGGCCACTGAAGCTTTCTTT
CASSPAGATEAFF
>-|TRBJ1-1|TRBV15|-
TGTGCCACCAGACAGTACACTGAAGCTTTCTTT
CATRQYTEAFF
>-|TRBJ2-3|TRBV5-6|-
TGTGCCAGCAGCTCCGGGACATACACAGATACGCAGTATTTT
CASSSGTYTDTQYF
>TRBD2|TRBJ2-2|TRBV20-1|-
TGCAGTGCTCACGGGACTAGCGGGAGGTGGGGCACCGGGGAGCTGTTTTTT
CSAHGTSGRWGTGELFF
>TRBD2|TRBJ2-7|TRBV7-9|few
TGTGCCAGCAGCTTAGCTGCTAGCGGCACCTACGAGCAGTACTTC
CASSLAASGTYEQYF
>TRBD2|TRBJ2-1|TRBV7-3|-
TGTGCCAGCAGTCGGACTAGCGGGACGGTCAATGAGCAGTTCTTC
CASSRTSGTVNEQFF
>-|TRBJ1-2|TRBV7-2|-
TGTGCCAGCAGCCCGGGAATCGGGCGCGGGTATGGCTACACCTTC
CASSPGIGRGYGYTF
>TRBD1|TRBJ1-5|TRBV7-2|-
TGTGCCAGCGGCTTAACAGGGGGCTTAGGACAGCCCCAGCATTTT
CASGLTGGLGQPQHF
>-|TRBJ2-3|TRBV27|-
TGTGCCAGCAGTCAAAACACAGATACGCAGTATTTT
CASSQNTDTQYF
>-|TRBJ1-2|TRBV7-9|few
TGTGCCAGCAGCGCGCCGGCGGGTGGCTACACCTTC
CASSAPAGGYTF
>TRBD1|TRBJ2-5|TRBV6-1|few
TGTGCCATATCGGACAGGGAAAGTTTTGGTGAGACCCAGTACTTC
CAISDRESFGETQYF
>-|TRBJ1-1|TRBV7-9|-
TGTGCCAGCAGCCCCCGGGGCACTGAAGCTTTCTTT
CASSPRGTEAFF
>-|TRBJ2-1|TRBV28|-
TGTGCCAGCAGGTCCTCGGGGTCGGAGCAGTTCTTC
CASRSSGSEQFF
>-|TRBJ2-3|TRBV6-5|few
TGTGCCAGCAGTTACAGGGGGGAAAGGACAGATACGCAGTATTTT
CASSYRGERTDTQYF
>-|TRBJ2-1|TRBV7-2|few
TGTGCCAGCAGCTTATTGGGGACAGAGCAGTTCTTC
CASSLLGTEQFF
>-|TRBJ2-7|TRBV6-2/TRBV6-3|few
TGTGCCAGCAGTTACACGCAGGGAGTGCAGTACTTC
CASSYTQGVQYF
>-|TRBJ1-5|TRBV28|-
TGTGCCAGCATATATGGGAGGTTGGGCAATCAGCCCCAGCATTTT
CASIYGRLGNQPQHF
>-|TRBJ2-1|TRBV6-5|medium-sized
TGTGCCAGCAGTTCGTGGGCTATCAGGGTGGGGTCCTACAATGAGCAGTTCTTC
CASSSWAIRVGSYNEQFF
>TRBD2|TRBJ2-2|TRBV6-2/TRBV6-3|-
TGTGCCAGCAGACGCCCAAGGGGTTCGGCTAGCGGGAGGCCAAACACCGGGGAGCTGTTTTTT
CASRRPRGSASGRPNTGELFF